This T cell receptor beta chain was captured in a study of blood T cells in healthy people across ages (dated by TCRdb to the mid-2010s). Background for the entire study: In model experiments, template switching captured roughly one uniquely barcoded TCR beta cDNA molecule for every two T cells. Age-related changes in TCR beta repertoire diversity were measured in the study by deep sequencing normalized with unique cDNA molecular identifiers. The donors were divided into four age groups: young (average around 15 years), middle-aged (about 40), aged (roughly 60) and long-lived (roughly 86). To avoid experimental bias, donors of different ages were randomly spread across the sequencing lanes. Two additional independent replicas of 1 million unique cDNA reads from the same blood draw were analyzed for two donors (one aged 18 to 30 and one aged 80 or older). What the work shows at the level of the full study, not this receptor alone: Because the CMV infection status of the donors was unknown, age-related changes in expanded clonotypes may potentially have been confounded. Estimates of total diversity from one million sequenced T cells were regarded as lower bounds and underestimates. Since profiling was done on bulk unsorted PBMCs, naive and antigen-experienced compartments could not be conclusively compared. As age increased, observed TCR beta diversity per million T cells dropped in a roughly linear way, and a significant reduction was already evident by age roughly 40. There was a strong correlation between observed TCR beta diversity and the percentage of naive T cells measured by flow cytometry. The long-lived group showed more naive CD4+ T cells, fewer expanded clones and increased TCR diversity than the aged group, suggesting age selection.

The CDR3 spans 16 residues, from the cysteine through the phenylalanine. The only DNA kept is the CDR3, 48 bases in frame from the first base. Trimmed from V: 4 bases; trimmed from J: 3 bases; junction bases lacking a gene match: 8. The germline V gene gives CDR1 as LGHNA and CDR2 as YNFKEQ. The roughly 37 donors, aged roughly 6 to 90 years, were systemically healthy Caucasian individuals from Russia. About 9.1 milliliters of peripheral blood were collected from each donor into EDTA-treated Vacutainer tubes. Ficoll-Paque density-gradient centrifugation was used to isolate PBMCs, with at least 6.5 million obtained per sample. Total RNA, at least 6 micrograms per sample, was extracted from PBMCs with Trizol reagent. For every donor, flow cytometry on a PBMC aliquot measured the percentage of naive CD45RAhigh/CD27high T cells. Worth noting for this clonotype: There is no known antigen for this receptor. Base-call qualities are not available, and no considerably larger clone is one nucleotide away.

Libraries came from 5' RACE. The sequencing machine was an Illumina HiSeq 2500. The second PCR ran for roughly 6 to 11 cycles and used a J-beta primer mix along with a sample-barcoded 5' primer. A unique molecular identifier was introduced onto each TCR beta cDNA molecule by a template-switch 5' adaptor carrying 12 random nucleotides. Each sample yielded at least 3 million CDR3-containing paired-end reads. All of the RNA was converted into first-strand cDNA using the Mint cDNA synthesis kit, with a TRBC-specific oligonucleotide serving as the primer. All cDNA was treated with uracil-DNA glycosylase and then went through a first 18-cycle PCR with the universal primers M1SS and BC2_uni_R. The paper's processing steps were these. Normalization of each sample was performed by random selection of 1 million high-quality reads, each carrying a distinct molecular identifier. Instead of being binned into consensus sequences, reads with shared molecular identifiers were discarded. MiTCR, set to a Q25 quality threshold and the strictest error-elimination algorithm, was used for CDR3 identification, clonotype clustering and error correction. Lower-bound total TCR beta diversity was estimated with a nonparametric unseen species model using Euler transformation. TCRdb trimmed the raw reads at Q25, called clones with MiXCR and kept productive beta chains. All rows with the same CDR3 protein become a single entry with the most common DNA and genes. TCRdb's processing, not the study's, gives the V and J calls here. This sample has approximately 670,000 distinct CDR3 sequences in its table, and 40% to 45% of those were observed once. Around 30% of the sample rests with the top ten.

Sample: blood. The chain is made from TRBV4-2 and TRBJ1-3, with 8 bases matching TRBD1. The receptor was isolated from a man of 80 years or more in good health. The CDR3 reads as follows: CASSLSTGGGGNTIYF. The DNA sequence reads TGTGCCAGCAGCCTTAGTACAGGGGGTGGTGGAAACACCATATATTTT.